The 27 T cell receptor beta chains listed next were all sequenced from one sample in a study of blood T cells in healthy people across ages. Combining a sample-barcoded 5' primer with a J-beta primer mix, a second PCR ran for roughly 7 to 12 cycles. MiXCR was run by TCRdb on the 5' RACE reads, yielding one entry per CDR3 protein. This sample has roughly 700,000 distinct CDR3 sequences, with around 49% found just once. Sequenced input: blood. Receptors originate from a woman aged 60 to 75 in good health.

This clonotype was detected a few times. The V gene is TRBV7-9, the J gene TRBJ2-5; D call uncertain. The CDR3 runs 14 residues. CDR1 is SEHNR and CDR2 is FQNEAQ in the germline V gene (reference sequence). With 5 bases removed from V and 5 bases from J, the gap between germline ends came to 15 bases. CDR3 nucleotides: TGTGCCAGCAGCACCCCCCAAAGAATGGAGACCCAGTACTTC. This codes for CASSTPQRMETQYF. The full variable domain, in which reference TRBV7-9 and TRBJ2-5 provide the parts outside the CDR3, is DTGVSQNPRHKITKRGQNVTFRCDPISEHNRLYWYRQTLGQGPEFLTYFQNEAQLEKSRLLSDRFSAERPKGSFSTLEIQRTEQGDSAMYLCASSTPQRMETQYFGPGTRLLVL.

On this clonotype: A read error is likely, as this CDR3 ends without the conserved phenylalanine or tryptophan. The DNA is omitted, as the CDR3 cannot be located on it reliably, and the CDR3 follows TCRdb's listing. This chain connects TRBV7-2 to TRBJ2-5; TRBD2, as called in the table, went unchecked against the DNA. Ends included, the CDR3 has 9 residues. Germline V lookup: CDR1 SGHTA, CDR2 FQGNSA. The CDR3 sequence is CASSLVAAS.

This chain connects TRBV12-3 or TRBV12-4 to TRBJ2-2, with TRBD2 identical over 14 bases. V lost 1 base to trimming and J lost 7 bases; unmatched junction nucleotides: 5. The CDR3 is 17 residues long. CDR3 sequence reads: CASSLETSGRANGELFF. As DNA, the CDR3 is TGTGCCAGCAGTTTAGAGACTAGCGGGAGGGCCAACGGGGAGCTGTTTTTT.

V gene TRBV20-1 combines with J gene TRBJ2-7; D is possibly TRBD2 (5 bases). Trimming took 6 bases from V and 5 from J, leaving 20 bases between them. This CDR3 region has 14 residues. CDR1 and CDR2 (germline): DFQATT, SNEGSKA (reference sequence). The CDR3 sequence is CSARTVRGGNEQYF. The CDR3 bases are TGCAGTGCGCGGACTGTCCGGGGTGGGAACGAGCAGTACTTC.

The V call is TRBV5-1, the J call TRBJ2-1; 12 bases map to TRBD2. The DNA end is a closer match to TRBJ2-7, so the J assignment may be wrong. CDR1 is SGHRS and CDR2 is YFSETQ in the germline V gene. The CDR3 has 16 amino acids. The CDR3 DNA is TGCGCCAGCAGCTTGGCGCCCACTAGCGGGAGGTATGAGCAGTACTTC. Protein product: CASSLAPTSGRYEQYF.

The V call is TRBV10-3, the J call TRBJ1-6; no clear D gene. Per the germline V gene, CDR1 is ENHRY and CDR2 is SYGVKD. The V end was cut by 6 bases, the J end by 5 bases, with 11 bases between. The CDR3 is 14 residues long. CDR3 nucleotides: TGTGCCATCAGCTTAACTGAGAATAATTCACCCCTCCACTTT. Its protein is CAISLTENNSPLHF.

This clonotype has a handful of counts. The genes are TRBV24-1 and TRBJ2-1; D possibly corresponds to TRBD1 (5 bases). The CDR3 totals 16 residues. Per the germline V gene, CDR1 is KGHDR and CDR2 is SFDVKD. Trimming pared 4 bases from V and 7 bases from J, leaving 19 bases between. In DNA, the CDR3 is TGTGCCACCAGTGACCCGAAGGACATGGTACGAAATGAGCAGTTCTTC. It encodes CATSDPKDMVRNEQFF.

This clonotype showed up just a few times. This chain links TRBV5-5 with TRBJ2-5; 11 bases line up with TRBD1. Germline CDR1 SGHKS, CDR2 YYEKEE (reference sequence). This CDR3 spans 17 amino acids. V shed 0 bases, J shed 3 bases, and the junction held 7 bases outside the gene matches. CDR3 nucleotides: TGTGCCAGCAGCTTGGGCGGGTGGACAGGGGGCGAAGAGACCCAGTACTTC. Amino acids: CASSLGGWTGGEETQYF.

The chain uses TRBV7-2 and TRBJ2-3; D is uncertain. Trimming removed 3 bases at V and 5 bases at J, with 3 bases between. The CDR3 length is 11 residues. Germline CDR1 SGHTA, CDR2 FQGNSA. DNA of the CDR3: TGTGCCAGCAGCTTCAAAGATACGCAGTATTTT. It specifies CASSFKDTQYF.

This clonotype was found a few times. CDR3 in DNA: TGTGCCAGCAGCTCTCACGACCCCCGAGGACACAATGAGCAGTTCTTC. Amino acid sequence: CASSSHDPRGHNEQFF. The chain uses TRBV12-3 or TRBV12-4 and TRBJ2-1; D unclear. V was shortened by 6 bases and J by 5 bases, with 20 bases between the two germline ends. The CDR3 has 16 amino acids.

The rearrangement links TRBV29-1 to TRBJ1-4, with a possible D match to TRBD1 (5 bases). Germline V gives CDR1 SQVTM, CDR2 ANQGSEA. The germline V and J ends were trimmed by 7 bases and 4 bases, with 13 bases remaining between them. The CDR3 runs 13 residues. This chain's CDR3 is CSGQSRINEKLFF. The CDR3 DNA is TGCAGCGGACAGAGTAGGATTAATGAAAAACTGTTTTTT.

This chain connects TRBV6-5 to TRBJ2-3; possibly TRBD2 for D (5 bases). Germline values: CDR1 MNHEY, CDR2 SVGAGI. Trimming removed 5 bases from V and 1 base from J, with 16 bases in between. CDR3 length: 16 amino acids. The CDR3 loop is CASSHERAVGTDTQYF. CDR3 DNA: TGTGCCAGCAGTCACGAGAGGGCCGTTGGCACAGATACGCAGTATTTT.

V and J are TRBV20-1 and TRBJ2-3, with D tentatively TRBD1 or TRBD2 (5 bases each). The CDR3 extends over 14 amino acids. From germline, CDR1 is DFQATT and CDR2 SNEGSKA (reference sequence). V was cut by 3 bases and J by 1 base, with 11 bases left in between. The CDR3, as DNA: TGCAGTGCTAGCGGGACGCCGGGCACAGATACGCAGTATTTT. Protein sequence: CSASGTPGTDTQYF.

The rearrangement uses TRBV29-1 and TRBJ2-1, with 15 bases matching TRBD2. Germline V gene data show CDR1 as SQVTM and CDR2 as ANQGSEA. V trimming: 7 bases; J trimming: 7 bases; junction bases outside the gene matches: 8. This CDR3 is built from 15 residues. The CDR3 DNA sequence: TGCAGCGGTTCAGGACTAGCGGGAGGGAAGAATGAGCAGTTCTTC. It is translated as CSGSGLAGGKNEQFF.

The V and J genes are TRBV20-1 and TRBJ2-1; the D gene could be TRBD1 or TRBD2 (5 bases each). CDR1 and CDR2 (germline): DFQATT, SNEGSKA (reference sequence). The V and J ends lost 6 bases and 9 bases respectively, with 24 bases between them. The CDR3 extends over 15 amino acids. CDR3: CSATGTSYPSGEQFF. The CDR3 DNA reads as TGCAGTGCGACTGGGACCTCTTACCCCTCCGGTGAGCAGTTCTTC.

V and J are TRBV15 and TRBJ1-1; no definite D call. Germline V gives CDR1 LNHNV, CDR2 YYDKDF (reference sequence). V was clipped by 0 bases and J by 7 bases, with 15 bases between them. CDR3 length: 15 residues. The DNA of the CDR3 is TGTGCCACCAGCAGAGATAGGGCAGGAGCCCTTGAAGCTTTCTTT. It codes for CATSRDRAGALEAFF.

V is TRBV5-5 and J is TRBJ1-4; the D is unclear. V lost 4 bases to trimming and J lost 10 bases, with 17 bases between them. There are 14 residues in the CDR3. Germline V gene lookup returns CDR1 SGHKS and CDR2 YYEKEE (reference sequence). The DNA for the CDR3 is TGTGCCAGCAGCACGGAGGACGAGGTCGGAAAACTGTTTTTT. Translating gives CASSTEDEVGKLFF.

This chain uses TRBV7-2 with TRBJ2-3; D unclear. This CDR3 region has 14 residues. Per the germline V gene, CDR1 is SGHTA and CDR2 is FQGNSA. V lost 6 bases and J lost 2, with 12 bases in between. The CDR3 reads CASRPAPLTDTQYF. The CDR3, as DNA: TGTGCCAGCAGGCCGGCGCCCCTCACAGATACGCAGTATTTT.

CDR3 sequence (DNA): TGTGCCAGCAGCTTAAAGGACACCGAGCAGTACTTC. Protein product: CASSLKDTEQYF. V is TRBV7-9 and J is TRBJ2-7, with a tentative D call TRBD1 (5 bases). CDR3 length: 12 amino acids. V was clipped by 2 bases and J by 6 bases, with 8 bases between them. Germline V gene lookup returns CDR1 SEHNR and CDR2 FQNEAQ (reference sequence).

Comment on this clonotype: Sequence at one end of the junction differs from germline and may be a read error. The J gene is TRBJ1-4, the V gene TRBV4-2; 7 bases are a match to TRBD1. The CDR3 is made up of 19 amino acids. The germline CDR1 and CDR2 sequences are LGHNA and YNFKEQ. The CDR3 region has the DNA TGTGCCGGCAGCCAAGCCCGTGCCGGGACAGCAACGTTTAATGAAAAACTGTTTTTT. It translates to CAGSQARAGTATFNEKLFF.

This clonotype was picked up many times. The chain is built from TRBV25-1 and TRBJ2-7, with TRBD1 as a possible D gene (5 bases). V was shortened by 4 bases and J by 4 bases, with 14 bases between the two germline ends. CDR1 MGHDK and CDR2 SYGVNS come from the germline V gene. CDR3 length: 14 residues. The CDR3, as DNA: TGTGCCAGCAGTGGTGGGGCCACCATTTACGAGCAGTACTTC. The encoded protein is CASSGGATIYEQYF.

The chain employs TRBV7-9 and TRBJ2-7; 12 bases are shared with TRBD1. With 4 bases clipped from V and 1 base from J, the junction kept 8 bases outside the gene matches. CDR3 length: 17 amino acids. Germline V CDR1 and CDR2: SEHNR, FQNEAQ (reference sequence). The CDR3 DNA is TGTGCCAGCAGCTCGGGACAGGGGGCTGGGAGATCCTACGAGCAGTACTTC. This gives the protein CASSSGQGAGRSYEQYF. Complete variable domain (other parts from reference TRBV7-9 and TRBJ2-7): DTGVSQNPRHKITKRGQNVTFRCDPISEHNRLYWYRQTLGQGPEFLTYFQNEAQLEKSRLLSDRFSAERPKGSFSTLEIQRTEQGDSAMYLCASSSGQGAGRSYEQYFGPGTRLTVT.

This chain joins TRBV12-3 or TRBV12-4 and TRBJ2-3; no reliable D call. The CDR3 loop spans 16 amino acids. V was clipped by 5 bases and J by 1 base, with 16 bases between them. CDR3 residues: CASSPPSPLRTDTQYF. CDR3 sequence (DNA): TGTGCCAGCAGTCCACCATCTCCACTACGCACAGATACGCAGTATTTT.

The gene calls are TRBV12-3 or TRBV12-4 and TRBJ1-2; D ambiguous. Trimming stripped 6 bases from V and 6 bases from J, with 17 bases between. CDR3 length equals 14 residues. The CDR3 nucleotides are TGTGCCAGCAGCGAGAGCGGGGATCATAATGGCTACACCTTC. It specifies CASSESGDHNGYTF.

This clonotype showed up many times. CDR3 nucleotide sequence: TGTGCCAGCTCACCCAGGGGTGAGCAGTTCTTC. Protein product: CASSPRGEQFF. The rearrangement uses TRBV18 and TRBJ2-1; possibly TRBD1 for D (6 bases). Trimming removed 3 bases at V and 9 bases at J, with 6 bases between. CDR1 and CDR2 (germline): KGHSH, LQKENI. The CDR3 runs 11 residues.

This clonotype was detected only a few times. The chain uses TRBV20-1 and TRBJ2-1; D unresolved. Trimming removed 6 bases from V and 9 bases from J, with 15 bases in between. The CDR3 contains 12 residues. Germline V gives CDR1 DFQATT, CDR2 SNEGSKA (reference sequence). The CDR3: CSAGLLTTEQFF. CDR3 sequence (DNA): TGCAGTGCCGGGCTCCTAACAACTGAGCAGTTCTTC.

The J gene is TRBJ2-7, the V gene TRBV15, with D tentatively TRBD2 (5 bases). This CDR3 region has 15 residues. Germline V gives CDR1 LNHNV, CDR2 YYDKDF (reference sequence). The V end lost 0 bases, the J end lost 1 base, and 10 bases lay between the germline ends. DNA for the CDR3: TGTGCCACCAGCAGAGATTGGCCGGGGTCCTACGAGCAGTACTTC. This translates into CATSRDWPGSYEQYF.